The 30 T cell receptor beta chains reported below all come from one sample, sequenced in a study of OX40 agonist ivuxolimab in advanced cancers. Produced via immunoSEQ multiplex PCR; TCRdb's table is partial and in-frame only. The sample lists approximately 43,000 clones, roughly 90% seen once, with under 0.65% in the top ten. Source: CD4+ or CD8+ T cells sorted from blood, taken in a trial of the OX40 agonist ivuxolimab. The receptors shown here come from an adult with an advanced solid tumor such as melanoma, head and neck, liver or kidney cancer.

This chain links TRBV19 with TRBJ1-1; 12 bases match TRBD1. The V and J ends lost 9 bases and 0 bases, in that order; junction bases with no gene match: 5. CDR3 length equals 15 residues. The germline CDR1 and CDR2 sequences are LNHDA and SQIVND (reference sequence). CDR3 coding DNA: TGTGCCAGCAGGGACAGGGGGCTCATGAACACTGAAGCTTTCTTT. Translation gives CASRDRGLMNTEAFF.

The gene calls are TRBV7-8 and TRBJ2-5; possibly TRBD2 for D (7 bases). The germline V and J ends were trimmed by 5 bases and 5 bases, with 12 bases remaining between them. The CDR3 has 13 residues. Per the germline V gene, CDR1 is SGHVS and CDR2 is FQNEAQ. CDR3 sequence (DNA): TGTGCCAGCAGCCCGGGGGGCCCCGAGACCCAGTACTTC. This gives the protein CASSPGGPETQYF.

This chain joins TRBV5-1 and TRBJ2-7, with D maybe TRBD1 (8 bases). CDR1 is SGHRS and CDR2 is YFSETQ in the germline V gene. CDR3 length equals 15 residues. Trimming took 4 bases from V and 5 from J, leaving 19 bases between them. The DNA of the CDR3 is TGCGCCAGCAGCCCGGGAGGACAGGGAATCCACGAGCAGTACTTC. It encodes CASSPGGQGIHEQYF.

The V call is TRBV6-4, the J call TRBJ1-2; D possibly corresponds to TRBD1 (6 bases). The CDR3 contains 14 residues. The V gene's germline CDR1 is MRHNA and CDR2 SNTAGT. The V gene lost 2 bases and the J gene lost 8 bases, with 15 bases spanning the gap. The CDR3 DNA reads TGTGCCAGCAGTGACGGTAACAGGGTCTCAGGCTACACCTTC. Translated, it gives CASSDGNRVSGYTF.

This sequence joins TRBV9 and TRBJ1-5; D gene uncertain. V was cut by 0 bases and J by 0 bases, with 4 bases left in between. CDR1 is SGDLS, CDR2 YYNGEE, per germline. The CDR3 consists of 14 residues. The CDR3 sequence: CASSVDFSNQPQHF. CDR3 bases: TGTGCCAGCAGCGTAGACTTTAGCAATCAGCCCCAGCATTTT. The full variable domain, rest sourced from reference TRBV9 and TRBJ1-5, is DSGVTQTPKHLITATGQRVTLRCSPRSGDLSVYWYQQSLDQGLQFLIQYYNGEERAKGNILERFSAQQFPDLHSELNLSSLELGDSALYFCASSVDFSNQPQHFGDGTRLSIL.

This clone was observed once. The rearrangement uses TRBV5-1 and TRBJ2-5, with 10 nucleotides matching TRBD1. The CDR3 spans 15 residues. V gave up 4 bases and J gave up 4 bases; unmatched junction bases: 7. Germline V gene sequence: CDR1 SGHRS, CDR2 YFSETQ. The CDR3: CASSHGQGEGETQYF. CDR3 nucleotides: TGCGCCAGCAGCCACGGACAGGGGGAGGGAGAGACCCAGTACTTC.

The chain recombines TRBV4-3 with TRBJ2-7; the D gene is possibly TRBD1 (5 bases). The V end lost 4 bases, the J end lost 5 bases, and 15 bases lay between the germline ends. CDR3 length: 14 residues. The germline V gene has CDR1 LGHNA and CDR2 YSLEER. The CDR3 DNA reads TGCGCCAGCAGCCCACAAGTTCAGGGCCACGAGCAGTACTTC. This sequence encodes CASSPQVQGHEQYF.

The gene calls are TRBV30 and TRBJ1-1, with unresolved D. The germline V gene has CDR1 GTSNPN and CDR2 SVGIG (reference sequence). V lost 4 bases and J lost 4, with 4 bases in between. The length of the CDR3 is 10 residues. Here the CDR3 DNA reads TGTGCCTGGATGGTCACTGAAGCTTTCTTT. Protein: CAWMVTEAFF.

The genes are TRBV5-4 and TRBJ1-6; the match to TRBD1 covers 11 bases. Germline CDR1 SGHNT, CDR2 YYREEE (reference sequence). The CDR3 is 16 residues long. Trimming cost V 4 bases and J 9 bases; bases outside gene matches: 9. The CDR3 nucleotides read TGTGCCAGCAGCGGTGGACAGGGGGCTGGCAGTTCACCCCTCCACTTT. It is translated as CASSGGQGAGSSPLHF.

The chain carries TRBV9 and TRBJ2-2; D is perhaps TRBD2 (6 bases). Per the germline V gene, CDR1 is SGDLS and CDR2 is YYNGEE. This CDR3 is 16 amino acids long. V was cut by 1 base and J by 0 bases, with 10 bases left in between. The DNA of the CDR3 is TGTGCCAGCAGCGTAACCCGACTAGCGAACACCGGGGAGCTGTTTTTT. Protein sequence: CASSVTRLANTGELFF.

The chain combines TRBV11-3 with TRBJ2-7; TRBD1 might be the D (5 bases). V was cut by 5 bases and J by 6 bases, with 17 bases left in between. Germline V gene data show CDR1 as SGHNT and CDR2 as YENEEA. The CDR3 loop spans 14 amino acids. CDR3 region: CASSPVQVFREQYF. The CDR3 bases are TGTGCCAGCAGCCCCGTACAGGTTTTTCGCGAGCAGTACTTC.

The chain uses TRBV11-3 and TRBJ2-5; 7 nucleotides align to TRBD2. Germline V gives CDR1 SGHNT, CDR2 YENEEA. V trimming: 3 bases; J trimming: 7 bases; junction bases outside the gene matches: 8. The length of the CDR3 is 14 residues. CDR3 bases: TGTGCCAGCAGCTTGGAGGGACTATCGGGGACCCAGTACTTC. Protein: CASSLEGLSGTQYF. Drawing the rest from reference TRBV11-3 and TRBJ2-5, the complete variable domain is EAGVVQSPRYKIIEKKQPVAFWCNPISGHNTLYWYLQNLGQGPELLIRYENEEAVDDSQLPKDRFSAERLKGVDSTLKIQPAELGDSAVYLCASSLEGLSGTQYFGPGTRLLVL.

DNA for the CDR3: TGTGCCAGCTCCTCGGTAGTCAACGAGCAGTACTTC. Its translation: CASSSVVNEQYF. This chain uses TRBV6-1 with TRBJ2-7; the D is unclear. CDR1 and CDR2 (germline): MNHNS, SASEGT. The V and J ends lost 8 bases and 5 bases respectively, with 13 bases between them. The CDR3 is 12 residues long.

V usage is TRBV7-2 and J usage is TRBJ1-1; tentative D call: TRBD1 (6 bases). Per germline, CDR1 SGHTA and CDR2 FQGNSA. The CDR3 length is 16 residues. V was clipped by 4 bases and J by 0 bases, with 15 bases between them. The CDR3 nucleotides are TGTGCCAGCAGCTGGGGGACAACAACTCTGAACACTGAAGCTTTCTTT. Its protein is CASSWGTTTLNTEAFF.

The chain employs TRBV9 and TRBJ1-2; no reliable D call. V lost 2 bases to trimming and J lost 4 bases, with 15 bases between them. The germline gives CDR1 SGDLS, CDR2 YYNGEE. This CDR3 contains 15 residues. The CDR3 sequence: CASSVNMGALYGYTF. CDR3 nucleotide sequence: TGTGCCAGCAGCGTTAACATGGGCGCACTCTATGGCTACACCTTC.

The J gene is TRBJ1-2, the V gene TRBV5-4, with a weak D call TRBD1 (6 bases). Looked up from germline, CDR1 is SGHNT and CDR2 is YYREEE (reference sequence). This CDR3 spans 13 amino acids. V was cut by 5 bases and J by 2 bases, with 10 bases left in between. The CDR3 loop is CASSPDRNYGYTF. CDR3 DNA sequence: TGTGCCAGCAGTCCTGACAGGAACTATGGCTACACCTTC.

The V call is TRBV5-5, the J call TRBJ1-1; 7 nucleotides agree with TRBD1. CDR3 length: 13 residues. Germline CDR1 SGHKS, CDR2 YYEKEE (reference sequence). Losses at the gene ends were 4 bases for V and 4 bases for J; bases not matched to a gene: 4. The CDR3 bases are TGTGCCAGCAGCAGACAGGGTGTCACTGAAGCTTTCTTT. Translating gives CASSRQGVTEAFF.

This sequence joins TRBV5-6 and TRBJ1-1; no clear D. V lost 2 bases, J lost 4 bases, and 9 bases lay in between. The CDR3 totals 13 residues. The germline CDR1 and CDR2 sequences are SGHDT and YYEEEE. The CDR3, as DNA: TGTGCCAGCAGCTTAATAGCTACCACTGAAGCTTTCTTT. Translation: CASSLIATTEAFF.

J is TRBJ1-5 and V is TRBV19, with 9 nucleotides matching TRBD1. V gave up 1 base and J gave up 6 bases; unmatched junction bases: 10. Looked up from germline, CDR1 is LNHDA and CDR2 is SQIVND (reference sequence). The CDR3 sequence is 17 residues long. The DNA for the CDR3 is TGTGCCAGTAGTATAGGGGGGGGGACAGGGTCTCGTCAGCCCCAGCATTTT. This gives the protein CASSIGGGTGSRQPQHF.

V gene TRBV20-1 combines with J gene TRBJ2-3; D remains ambiguous. The CDR3 is 11 residues long. The germline V gene encodes CDR1 DFQATT and CDR2 SNEGSKA (reference sequence). The V gene lost 2 bases and the J gene lost 6 bases, with 6 bases spanning the gap. As DNA, the CDR3 is TGCAGTGCTAGACTAGAGGATACGCAGTATTTT. Its translation: CSARLEDTQYF.

The rearrangement links TRBV25-1 to TRBJ2-3; D is possibly TRBD1 (6 bases). V gave up 0 bases and J gave up 4 bases, with 11 bases separating them. There are 15 residues in the CDR3. Looked up from germline, CDR1 is MGHDK and CDR2 is SYGVNS. CDR3 sequence: CASSEYTGSPDTQYF. CDR3 DNA: TGTGCCAGCAGTGAATATACAGGGTCCCCAGATACGCAGTATTTT.

J is TRBJ2-3 and V is TRBV13; TRBD1 matches 7 bases. The CDR3 runs 16 residues. V lost 4 bases and J lost 6; bases outside the gene matches: 13. Per germline, CDR1 PRHDT and CDR2 FYEKMQ (reference sequence). The CDR3 DNA reads TGTGCCAGCAGCTCGAGGGCGGACAGGCACACGGATACGCAGTATTTT. It codes for CASSSRADRHTDTQYF.

This rearrangement joins TRBV11-3 to TRBJ1-4; possible D gene TRBD1, 6 bases. The V end was cut by 2 bases, the J end by 5 bases, with 6 bases between. The CDR3 length is 13 residues. CDR1 and CDR2 (germline): SGHNT, YENEEA. The CDR3 DNA reads TGTGCCAGCAGCTTAACAGGGAATGAAAAACTGTTTTTT. Residues: CASSLTGNEKLFF.

This rearrangement joins TRBV2 to TRBJ1-2; TRBD1 aligns across 7 bases. This CDR3 contains 14 residues. Germline V gene sequence: CDR1 SNHLY, CDR2 FYNNEI. Losses at the gene ends were 7 bases for V and 2 bases for J; bases not matched to a gene: 7. CDR3 coding DNA: TGTGCCAGCACCCCTGAGGGGGCAAACTATGGCTACACCTTC. Amino acid sequence: CASTPEGANYGYTF.

The V and J genes are TRBV10-3 and TRBJ2-1, with 11 bases fitting TRBD2. CDR3 size: 15 residues. V trimming: 6 bases; J trimming: 0 bases; junction bases outside the gene matches: 1. Germline CDR1 and CDR2: ENHRY and SYGVKD. CDR3 in amino acids: CAIRTSGDSYNEQFF. The DNA of the CDR3 is TGTGCCATCAGGACTAGCGGGGACTCCTACAATGAGCAGTTCTTC.

V usage is TRBV11-3 and J usage is TRBJ2-7, with 14 nucleotides matching TRBD2. V was clipped by 0 bases and J by 1 base; unmatched bases: 5. Germline V gene lookup returns CDR1 SGHNT and CDR2 YENEEA. There are 18 residues in the CDR3. CDR3 loop: CASSLDRLAGGRSYEQYF. Here the CDR3 DNA reads TGTGCCAGCAGCTTAGATCGACTAGCGGGGGGGAGATCCTACGAGCAGTACTTC.

V gene TRBV6-5 combines with J gene TRBJ1-2; D is possibly TRBD1 (6 bases). Trimming took 6 bases from V and 0 from J, leaving 8 bases between them. CDR3 length equals 13 residues. Germline CDR1 and CDR2: MNHEY and SVGAGI. CDR3 in DNA: TGTGCCAGCAGACAGGGAACTAACTATGGCTACACCTTC. This gives the protein CASRQGTNYGYTF.

This chain uses TRBV7-9 with TRBJ1-2; D is ambiguous. CDR1 and CDR2 (germline): SEHNR, FQNEAQ (reference sequence). CDR3 length: 13 residues. The ends were cut back, 5 bases at V and 1 base at J, with 8 bases in the middle. CDR3 DNA: TGTGCCAGCAGCCTGGACGGTAACTATGGCTACACCTTC. Translated, it gives CASSLDGNYGYTF.

This clone was picked up a small number of times. V usage is TRBV4-3 and J usage is TRBJ2-2, with 9 positions matching TRBD2. There are 16 residues in the CDR3. V was pared by 2 bases and J by 4 bases, with 5 bases of the junction left unmatched. CDR1 is LGHNA and CDR2 is YSLEER in the germline V gene. CDR3 bases: TGCGCCAGCAGCCAACGACCGGGACTAGCCACCGGGGAGCTGTTTTTT. Translation gives CASSQRPGLATGELFF.

The chain joins TRBV10-3 to TRBJ2-7, with D possibly matching TRBD2 (7 bases). Germline V gene data show CDR1 as ENHRY and CDR2 as SYGVKD. Trimming pared 0 bases from V and 6 bases from J, leaving 12 bases between. This CDR3 is 14 amino acids long. The CDR3 nucleotides are TGTGCCATCAGTGAGTCAGGGGGGGGCTTCGAGCAGTACTTC. Translation gives CAISESGGGFEQYF.